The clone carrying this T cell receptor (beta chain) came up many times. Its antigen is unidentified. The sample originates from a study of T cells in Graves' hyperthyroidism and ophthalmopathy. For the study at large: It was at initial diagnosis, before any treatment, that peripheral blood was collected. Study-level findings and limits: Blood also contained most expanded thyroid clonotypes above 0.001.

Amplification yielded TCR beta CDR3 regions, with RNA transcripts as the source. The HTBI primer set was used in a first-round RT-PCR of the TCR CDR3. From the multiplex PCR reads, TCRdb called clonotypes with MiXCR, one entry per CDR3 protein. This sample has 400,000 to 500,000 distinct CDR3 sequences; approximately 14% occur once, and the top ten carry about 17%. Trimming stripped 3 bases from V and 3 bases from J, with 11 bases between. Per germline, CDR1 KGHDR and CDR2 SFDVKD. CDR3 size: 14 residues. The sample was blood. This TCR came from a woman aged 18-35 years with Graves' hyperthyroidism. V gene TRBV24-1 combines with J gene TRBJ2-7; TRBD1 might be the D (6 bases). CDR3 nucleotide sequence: TGTGCCACCAGTGATCCGGGACAAAACTACGAGCAGTACTTC. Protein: CATSDPGQNYEQYF.